The rows below give T cell receptor beta chains drawn from one sample of a study of beta chain features in type 1 diabetes. Sequenced by immunoSEQ multiplex PCR; TCRdb stores in-frame clones only, minus some. The repertoire consists of hundreds of thousands of clones, with over 9.5% occurring once and the leading ten covering 0.017%. Sequencing was done on a sample of naive CD4+ T cells from blood. The receptors were gathered from a man aged 18 to 30 in good health. The CDR3 runs from the conserved cysteine through the conserved F or W. The D gene is left open where the match is weak. Clone size is shown for a subset of rows, as once, few, many or a class of expanded clone.

14,TRBJ2-5,TRBV19,few,NA,CASSMLGPGETQYF,TGTGCCAGTAGTATGTTGGGGCCGGGAGAGACCCAGTACTTC
15,TRBJ2-7,TRBV7-9,NA,TRBD1,CASSFFGTGGSEQYF,TGTGCCAGCAGCTTTTTCGGGACAGGGGGTTCTGAGCAGTACTTC
14,TRBJ2-6,TRBV28,few,NA,CASSLHSGANVLTF,TGTGCCAGCAGTTTACACTCTGGGGCCAACGTCCTGACTTTC
15,TRBJ1-6,TRBV6-6,NA,TRBD1,CASSPGQLQFSPLHF,TGTGCCAGCAGCCCGGGACAGCTCCAGTTTTCACCCCTCCACTTT
17,TRBJ2-1,TRBV28,few,TRBD2,CASRGTSGSHLHNEQFF,TGTGCCAGCAGGGGGACTAGCGGGAGCCATTTACACAATGAGCAGTTCTTC
11,TRBJ2-7,TRBV30,NA,NA,CAWSVRDEQYF,TGTGCCTGGAGTGTACGGGACGAGCAGTACTTC
15,TRBJ2-7,TRBV5-1,few,TRBD2,CASSVSGRALGEQYF,TGCGCCAGCAGCGTTAGCGGGAGGGCCTTGGGCGAGCAGTACTTC
15,TRBJ2-1,TRBV28,few,TRBD1,CASRTGTGSYNEQFF,TGTGCCAGCAGGACCGGGACAGGGTCCTACAATGAGCAGTTCTTC
14,TRBJ1-5,TRBV19,few,NA,CASSIMPGDQPQHF,TGTGCCAGTAGTATTATGCCAGGCGATCAGCCCCAGCATTTT
16,TRBJ2-1,TRBV19,NA,TRBD2,CASSRTSGGPYNEQFF,TGTGCCAGTAGCCGGACTAGCGGGGGACCCTACAATGAGCAGTTCTTC
13,TRBJ2-3,TRBV30,few,NA,CAWTRGSTDTQYF,TGTGCCTGGACGCGCGGAAGCACAGATACGCAGTATTTT
14,TRBJ1-2,TRBV18,NA,NA,CASSAGAANYGYTF,TGTGCCAGCTCAGCGGGGGCAGCCAACTATGGCTACACCTTC
16,TRBJ1-2,TRBV15,NA,TRBD1,CATSRETRDSSYGYTF,TGTGCCACCAGCAGAGAAACCCGGGACAGCTCGTATGGCTACACCTTC
13,TRBJ1-1,TRBV18,few,NA,CASSPDAGWHAFF,TGTGCCAGCTCACCTGATGCAGGGTGGCACGCTTTCTTT